Each of the 4 T cell receptor beta chains below was sequenced from the same sample in a study of shared clonotypes between healthy human individuals. The data were produced by immunoSEQ multiplex PCR, yet TCRdb's version contains in-frame clones alone and is incomplete. The sample has 850,000 to 1,200,000 clones; about 70% are singletons. The source material was memory CD4+ T cells sorted from blood. Subset: CD45RA-negative fraction. These receptors were obtained from a young man in good health.

This CDR3 reads CASSNPRGVSYEQYF. The DNA of the CDR3 is TGTGCCAGCAGCAATCCCCGTGGCGTTTCCTACGAGCAGTACTTC. This chain connects TRBV21-1 to TRBJ2-7. TRBV21-1 is shown as a pseudogene. There are 15 residues in the CDR3.

This clone was detected a few times. J is TRBJ1-2 and V is TRBV28, with D unresolved. This CDR3 spans 13 amino acids. Looked up from germline, CDR1 is MDHEN and CDR2 is SYDVKM. V lost 6 bases, J lost 7 bases, and 15 bases lay in between. CDR3 in amino acids: CASRVGGLRGYTF. CDR3 bases: TGTGCCAGCAGAGTGGGAGGCCTACGTGGCTACACCTTC.

The V call is TRBV7-2, the J call TRBJ2-7; 10 bases match TRBD2. Unmatched junction bases numbered 5, after V lost 3 bases and J lost 3 bases. The CDR3 extends over 15 amino acids. CDR1 is SGHTA, CDR2 FQGNSA, per germline. The CDR3 is CASSLIAGGIYEQYF. DNA for the CDR3: TGTGCCAGCAGCTTGATAGCGGGAGGAATCTACGAGCAGTACTTC.

The sample holds many counts of this clone. This chain uses TRBV7-2 with TRBJ2-7; no definite D call. Germline loops: CDR1 SGHTA, CDR2 FQGNSA. Trimming cost V 3 bases and J 1 base, with 13 bases left between them. The CDR3 loop spans 15 amino acids. Here the CDR3 reads CASSFGASGSYEQYF. The CDR3 DNA reads as TGTGCCAGCAGCTTCGGCGCGTCGGGTTCCTACGAGCAGTACTTC.